One sample yielded the 21 T cell receptor beta chains listed below, sequenced in a study of CD8 T cells in Susac syndrome. The RNA, roughly 0.5 to 1 ug, was put through reverse transcription using random hexamers. TCRdb redid the calling of the immunoSEQ multiplex PCR reads with MiXCR, one entry per CDR3 protein. Of 40,000 to 55,000 distinct CDR3 sequences in the sample, 80% to 95% were seen once. The source material was CD8+ T cells from PBMCs. These receptors were obtained from a human donor in good health.

This rearrangement joins TRBV15 to TRBJ2-4; 7 positions match TRBD1. Losses at the gene ends were 4 bases for V and 1 base for J; bases not matched to a gene: 7. Germline lookup yields CDR1 LNHNV and CDR2 YYDKDF (reference sequence). The CDR3 has 16 residues. CDR3 DNA sequence: TGTGCCACCAGCAAAGGGACAGTCGGGGCCAAAAACATTCAGTACTTC. This codes for CATSKGTVGAKNIQYF.

The CDR3 loop is CSARVRQVPGETQYF. CDR3 nucleotides: TGCAGTGCTAGAGTGAGACAGGTACCAGGAGAGACCCAGTACTTC. The chain is built from TRBV20-1 and TRBJ2-5; D might be TRBD1 (6 bases). Germline CDR1 is DFQATT and CDR2 is SNEGSKA (reference sequence). The CDR3 is 15 amino acids. Trimming stripped 1 base from V and 4 bases from J, with 16 bases between.

CDR3 bases: TGTGCCAGCAGCAAGGGGGGACTAGCGGGAGCCGGGGAGCTGTTTTTT. Protein product: CASSKGGLAGAGELFF. The chain links TRBV7-2 to TRBJ2-2; 14 bases are a match to TRBD2. This CDR3 region has 16 residues. Germline assignment: CDR1 SGHTA and CDR2 FQGNSA. The V and J ends lost 5 bases and 6 bases, in that order; junction bases with no gene match: 5.

This chain joins TRBV7-8 and TRBJ1-1; D possibly corresponds to TRBD1 (5 bases). Germline CDR1 is SGHVS and CDR2 is FQNEAQ. Trimming left V 4 bases short and J 5 bases short, with 20 bases between. CDR3 length equals 16 residues. This CDR3 is CASSSPVDRLGTEAFF. In DNA form, the CDR3 reads TGTGCCAGCAGCTCCCCAGTCGACAGACTCGGGACTGAAGCTTTCTTT.

The table lists this clonotype with a count of one. V is TRBV4-1 and J is TRBJ2-7; 7 bases map to TRBD2. This CDR3 spans 21 amino acids. J lost 1 base, V lost 4 bases, and 25 bases had no gene match. CDR1 MGHRA and CDR2 YSYEKL come from the germline V gene. The CDR3: CASSLLGGWPWVGEPSYEQYF. The CDR3 nucleotides are TGCGCCAGCAGCCTTCTGGGGGGGTGGCCGTGGGTGGGAGAGCCGTCCTACGAGCAGTACTTC.

This chain links TRBV4-1 with TRBJ1-4; D remains unclear. Germline loops: CDR1 MGHRA, CDR2 YSYEKL. The CDR3 covers 17 residues. The V end was cut by 3 bases, the J end by 0 bases, with 14 bases between. The CDR3 nucleotides are TGCGCCAGCAGCCAGGGAGGGTTAGGAGCAACTAATGAAAAACTGTTTTTT. Its translation: CASSQGGLGATNEKLFF.

The chain employs TRBV27 and TRBJ1-1; D not certain. The CDR3 totals 15 residues. CDR1 MNHEY and CDR2 SMNVEV come from the germline V gene (reference sequence). The V end lost 3 bases, the J end lost 1 base, and 12 bases lay between the germline ends. DNA for the CDR3: TGTGCCAGCAGTTTCGTGGCAGAACCGAACACTGAAGCTTTCTTT. Protein sequence: CASSFVAEPNTEAFF.

V is TRBV10-3 and J is TRBJ2-5; 8 bases fit TRBD2. The junction had 8 bases not matched to a gene; V was cut back by 6 bases and J by 2 bases. Germline values: CDR1 ENHRY, CDR2 SYGVKD. The CDR3 has 15 residues. This CDR3 is CAIRGGGRSQETQYF. The CDR3 nucleotides read TGTGCCATCAGGGGGGGCGGGAGGAGTCAAGAGACCCAGTACTTC.

The chain carries TRBV7-2 and TRBJ2-7; the match to TRBD2 covers 11 bases. Germline CDR1 and CDR2: SGHTA and FQGNSA. V lost 4 bases to trimming and J lost 4 bases; unmatched junction nucleotides: 6. The CDR3 is 15 residues long. CDR3 amino acids: CASSYRGLAEYEQYF. The CDR3, as DNA: TGTGCCAGCAGCTACAGGGGACTAGCGGAATACGAGCAGTACTTC.

This chain links TRBV7-9 with TRBJ1-1; the D gene is possibly TRBD1 (6 bases). Germline V gene data show CDR1 as SEHNR and CDR2 as FQNEAQ (reference sequence). The CDR3 loop spans 14 amino acids. V lost 5 bases and J lost 2, with 12 bases in between. Here the CDR3 reads CASSPQGRNTEAFF. Here the CDR3 DNA reads TGTGCCAGCAGCCCCCAGGGGAGAAACACTGAAGCTTTCTTT.

This clonotype was seen just once. This rearrangement joins TRBV12-3 or TRBV12-4 to TRBJ2-3, with TRBD1 identical over 7 bases. This CDR3 region has 14 residues. With 4 bases clipped from V and 2 bases from J, the junction kept 3 bases outside the gene matches. The CDR3 DNA reads as TGTGCCAGCAGTTGGACAGGCGTCACAGATACGCAGTATTTT. This translates into CASSWTGVTDTQYF.

This chain joins TRBV27 and TRBJ2-1; D might be TRBD2 (5 bases). Germline-derived CDR1 and CDR2 are MNHEY and SMNVEV (reference sequence). V lost 5 bases, J lost 7 bases, and 15 bases lay in between. The length of the CDR3 is 14 residues. The CDR3 protein is CASSPSPGRNEQFF. CDR3 bases: TGTGCCAGCAGTCCATCCCCGGGAAGGAATGAGCAGTTCTTC.

The chain uses TRBV11-2 and TRBJ2-3, with D unclear. The CDR3 has 17 amino acids. Germline CDR1 is SGHAT and CDR2 is FQNNGV. V was trimmed by 1 base and J by 4 bases, leaving 18 bases between them. This CDR3 reads CASSLALGAAGADTQYF. The CDR3 nucleotides are TGTGCCAGCAGCTTAGCCCTGGGCGCCGCTGGGGCAGATACGCAGTATTTT.

The chain employs TRBV30 and TRBJ2-7; perhaps TRBD2 as D (5 bases). Trimming cost V 0 bases and J 7 bases, with 16 bases left between them. CDR3 size: 14 residues. Germline assignment: CDR1 GTSNPN and CDR2 SVGIG (reference sequence). CDR3 in DNA: TGTGCCTGGAGTGTAGGAGGCTCAGGAAGAGAGCAGTACTTC. It encodes CAWSVGGSGREQYF.

J is TRBJ1-1 and V is TRBV11-1; 7 bases line up with TRBD1. There are 20 residues in the CDR3. The germline gives CDR1 SGHAT, CDR2 FQDESV (reference sequence). The trim removed 5 bases at V and 3 bases at J, leaving 24 bases unmatched. The CDR3 protein is CASSPLGQSITPAKDTEAFF. The CDR3 bases are TGTGCCAGCAGCCCCCTGGGACAGTCAATCACCCCCGCGAAGGACACTGAAGCTTTCTTT.

The chain couples TRBV13 to TRBJ2-3; weak D call: TRBD2 (6 bases). Germline V gene data show CDR1 as PRHDT and CDR2 as FYEKMQ (reference sequence). This CDR3 region has 14 residues. The V gene lost 7 bases and the J gene lost 1 base, with 12 bases spanning the gap. CDR3: CASTPGLGTDTQYF. CDR3 coding DNA: TGTGCCAGCACCCCGGGACTTGGCACAGATACGCAGTATTTT.

This chain connects TRBV6-2 or TRBV6-3 to TRBJ2-7; D possibly corresponds to TRBD1 (6 bases). The CDR3 has 14 residues. CDR1 is MNHEY and CDR2 is SVGEGT in the germline V gene. V lost 6 bases, J lost 2 bases, and 14 bases lay in between. The CDR3 DNA reads as TGTGCCAGCAGATGGCTGGGGGCCCCCTACGAGCAGTACTTC. Amino acids: CASRWLGAPYEQYF.

The chain recombines TRBV29-1 with TRBJ1-1; 10 bases align to TRBD1. Germline CDR1 is SQVTM and CDR2 is ANQGSEA. J lost 3 bases, V lost 8 bases, and 9 bases had no gene match. The CDR3 covers 14 residues. CDR3 coding DNA: TGCAGCCCCGATCCCGGGACAGGGGACACTGAAGCTTTCTTT. It encodes CSPDPGTGDTEAFF. Looking up the rest from reference TRBV29-1 and TRBJ1-1 gives the full variable domain: SAVISQKPSRDICQRGTSLTIQCQVDSQVTMMFWYRQQPGQSLTLIATANQGSEATYESGFVIDKFPISRPNLTFSTLTVSNMSPEDSSIYLCSPDPGTGDTEAFFGQGTRLTVV.

In DNA form, the CDR3 reads TGTGCCTGGAGTGATGGCGGGAGTTGGACCGGGGAGCTGTTTTTT. Translated, it gives CAWSDGGSWTGELFF. This chain joins TRBV30 and TRBJ2-2; 7 nucleotides line up with TRBD2. Trimming cost V 1 base and J 5 bases; bases outside gene matches: 7. The germline CDR1 and CDR2 sequences are GTSNPN and SVGIG (reference sequence). The CDR3 is 15 amino acids.

The chain recombines TRBV10-3 with TRBJ2-7; a weak D match, TRBD1 (5 bases). CDR3 length: 13 residues. Germline V gives CDR1 ENHRY, CDR2 SYGVKD. V was pared by 3 bases and J by 4 bases, with 10 bases between. In DNA, the CDR3 is TGTGCCATCAGTGACGGCAGGGAATACGAGCAGTACTTC. Translated: CAISDGREYEQYF.

V and J are TRBV5-4 and TRBJ2-1; possibly TRBD2 for D (6 bases). This CDR3 is built from 13 residues. Germline assignment: CDR1 SGHNT and CDR2 YYREEE (reference sequence). V shed 1 base and J shed 8 bases, with 10 bases lying between them. The CDR3, as DNA: TGTGCCAGCAGCTTGTGGGGAGGAGATGAGCAGTTCTTC. This codes for CASSLWGGDEQFF.